The rows below give T cell receptor beta chains drawn from one sample of a study of T cells in Graves' hyperthyroidism and ophthalmopathy. Each CDR3 protein is one row after TCRdb ran MiXCR on the multiplex PCR reads. Found here are roughly 640,000 distinct CDR3 sequences, around 16% of them singletons; the top ten hold less than 3.5%. Sequenced input: blood. Receptor source: a woman aged 40 to 49 with Graves' ophthalmopathy. The CDR3 runs from the conserved cysteine through the conserved F or W. The D gene is left open where the match is weak. Clone size is not always given. Where it is, it says once, few, many or a class for expanded clones.

TRBV4-1	few	TRBJ2-3	.	CASSQVSRGGLFEYF	TGCGCCAGCAGCCAAGTTTCTAGAGGAGGGCTTTTCGAGTATTTT
TRBV15	few	TRBJ2-6	TRBD1	CATSSSGTAYSGANVLTF	TGTGCCACCAGCAGTTCCGGGACAGCGTATTCTGGGGCCAACGTCCTGACTTTC
TRBV6-2/TRBV6-3	many	TRBJ1-1	.	CASSSQGGKTEAFF	TGTGCCAGCAGTTCCCAGGGAGGTAAAACTGAAGCTTTCTTT
TRBV12-3/TRBV12-4	few	TRBJ1-6	.	CASSFQGLSSYNSPLHF	TGTGCCAGCAGTTTCCAAGGACTGAGCTCCTATAATTCACCCCTCCACTTT
TRBV3-1	many	TRBJ2-3	.	CASSYRTGTDTQYF	TGTGCCAGCAGCTATCGGACAGGCACAGATACGCAGTATTTT
TRBV28	many	TRBJ2-7	.	CASSTGQTYEQYF	TGTGCCAGCAGCACGGGACAAACTTACGAGCAGTACTTC
TRBV29-1	many	TRBJ2-7	.	CSVGGQIIYEQYF	TGCAGCGTTGGTGGTCAGATTATCTACGAGCAGTACTTC
TRBV20-1	.	TRBJ1-5	TRBD1	CSARGATGASTSSNQPRHF	TGCAGTGCTAGAGGGGCGACAGGGGCGAGCACATCGAGCAATCAGCCCCGGCATTTT
TRBV2	.	TRBJ2-1	TRBD1	CARQGTYNEQFF	TGTGCCAGACAGGGGACGTACAATGAGCAGTTCTTC
TRBV5-1	many	TRBJ2-5	.	CASSLVGFGETQYF	TGCGCCAGCAGCTTGGTGGGATTCGGGGAGACCCAGTACTTC
TRBV2	many	TRBJ1-2	.	CASRLMGGYGYTF	TGTGCCAGCAGGTTGATGGGGGGCTATGGCTACACCTTC
TRBV27	many	TRBJ2-3	.	CASSLGQRLTDTQYF	TGTGCCAGCAGTTTAGGGCAGAGACTCACAGATACGCAGTATTTT
TRBV6-1	.	TRBJ2-1	.	CASKMAGASYNEQFF	TGTGCCAGCAAAATGGCAGGGGCCTCCTACAATGAGCAGTTCTTC
TRBV28	.	TRBJ1-5	.	CASSLTPQGMSNQPQHF	TGTGCCAGCAGTCTCACCCCCCAGGGGATGAGCAATCAGCCCCAGCATTTT
TRBV20-1	many	TRBJ1-6	TRBD1	CSAMTGNSPLHF	TGCAGTGCTATGACAGGGAACTCACCCCTCCACTTT
TRBV19	.	TRBJ2-7	.	CASSIKAGTYEQYF	TGTGCCAGTAGTATCAAAGCGGGTACCTACGAGCAGTACTTC
TRBV7-2	many	TRBJ2-7	.	CASSLRDNSYEQYF	TGTGCCAGCAGCTTAAGGGACAACAGCTACGAGCAGTACTTC
TRBV5-1	.	TRBJ1-1	.	CASSSSTAIMNTEAFF	TGCGCCAGCAGCTCGTCCACAGCGATCATGAACACTGAAGCTTTCTTT
TRBV30	many	TRBJ1-1	.	CAWSVFGGTGLNTEAFF	TGTGCCTGGAGTGTCTTCGGCGGGACGGGACTAAACACTGAAGCTTTCTTT
TRBV28	many	TRBJ2-7	.	CASIEGGDYEQYF	TGTGCCAGCATCGAGGGGGGGGATTACGAGCAGTACTTC
TRBV18	few	TRBJ1-1	TRBD1	CASSPQDRGGTEAFF	TGTGCCAGCTCACCACAGGACAGGGGAGGCACTGAAGCTTTCTTT
TRBV3-1	many	TRBJ1-1	.	CASSLYGAEAFF	TGTGCCAGCAGCCTTTACGGGGCTGAAGCTTTCTTT
TRBV5-4	few	TRBJ2-1	TRBD1	CASSWGRTGDNEQFF	TGTGCCAGCAGCTGGGGACGGACAGGGGACAATGAGCAGTTCTTC
TRBV18	many	TRBJ2-3	.	CASSPPVDSATWDTQYF	TGTGCCAGCTCACCACCGGTCGACAGCGCGACGTGGGATACGCAGTATTTT
TRBV7-9	few	TRBJ2-5	.	CASSAPTVQETQYF	TGTGCCAGCAGCGCCCCGACAGTCCAAGAGACCCAGTACTTC
TRBV5-1	many	TRBJ2-1	.	CASSLASGIAYNEQFF	TGCGCCAGCAGCTTGGCGTCAGGGATCGCCTACAATGAGCAGTTCTTC
TRBV6-2/TRBV6-3	.	TRBJ1-1	.	CASSYSREARTEAFF	TGTGCCAGCAGTTACTCGCGGGAAGCAAGGACTGAAGCTTTCTTT
TRBV11-2	few	TRBJ1-1	.	CASSLTTGSTEAFF	TGTGCCAGCAGCTTAACAACAGGGTCCACTGAAGCTTTCTTT
TRBV6-6	.	TRBJ2-5	TRBD1	CASSYRQGAETQYF	TGTGCCAGCAGTTACAGACAGGGAGCCGAGACCCAGTACTTC
TRBV30	few	TRBJ2-7	.	CAWSRAARYEQYF	TGTGCCTGGAGCAGGGCCGCCCGATACGAGCAGTACTTC
TRBV11-3	many	TRBJ2-1	TRBD2	CASSPDSGRGSYNEQFF	TGTGCCAGCAGCCCCGATAGCGGGAGGGGGTCCTACAATGAGCAGTTCTTC
TRBV11-2	many	TRBJ2-5	.	CASSARKAYQETQYF	TGTGCCAGCAGCGCTAGGAAGGCCTACCAAGAGACCCAGTACTTC
TRBV12-3/TRBV12-4	.	TRBJ1-4	.	CASSRQIEKLFF	TGTGCCAGCAGTCGACAGATTGAAAAACTGTTTTTT
TRBV7-3	once	TRBJ2-2	TRBD1	CASSAGQGVTGELFF	TGTGCCAGCAGCGCAGGACAGGGGGTCACCGGGGAGCTGTTTTTT
TRBV7-9	.	TRBJ1-6	.	CASSLRSSNSPLHF	TGTGCCAGCAGCTTAAGGTCATCGAATTCACCCCTCCACTTT
TRBV7-3	many	TRBJ2-7	TRBD2	CASSLTSGGDYEQYF	TGTGCCAGCAGCTTAACGAGCGGGGGGGACTACGAGCAGTACTTC
TRBV11-2	few	TRBJ1-1	.	CASSLVRGQGSEAFF	TGTGCCAGCAGCTTGGTGCGGGGCCAGGGGTCTGAAGCTTTCTTT
TRBV2	few	TRBJ2-2	TRBD2	CASIGTSGATGELFF	TGTGCCAGCATCGGGACTAGCGGGGCAACCGGGGAGCTGTTTTTT
TRBV2	many	TRBJ2-3	TRBD2	CASSDIRPGLAGAYTQYF	TGTGCCAGCAGTGATATAAGGCCGGGACTAGCGGGAGCCTATACGCAGTATTTT
TRBV7-9	many	TRBJ2-3	.	CASSRPRVGTDTQYF	TGTGCCAGCAGCCGGCCGAGGGTGGGCACAGATACGCAGTATTTT
TRBV6-1	many	TRBJ2-3	TRBD2	CASSPGTSGEADTQYF	TGTGCCAGCAGTCCCGGGACTAGCGGAGAAGCAGATACGCAGTATTTT
TRBV28	many	TRBJ1-2	.	CASRPLAGSYGYTF	TGTGCCAGCAGGCCTCTCGCAGGGAGCTATGGCTACACCTTC